This TCR beta chain is drawn from a study of T cells in Graves' hyperthyroidism and ophthalmopathy. Findings and limits, study-wide: Most thyroid clonotypes with frequency above 0.001 were detected in blood.

It was uncontrolled infection, other autoimmune disease, pregnancy or lactation that excluded patients. The length of the CDR3 is 18 residues. V was clipped by 4 bases and J by 3 bases; unmatched bases: 5. Germline V CDR1 and CDR2: LGHNA, YNFKEQ. RNA transcripts provided the source from which TCR beta CDR3 regions were amplified. An initial round of RT-PCR targeting the TCR CDR3 relied on the HTBI primer set. TCRdb re-derived calls from the multiplex PCR reads in MiXCR, one entry per CDR3 protein. Found here are hundreds of thousands of distinct CDR3 sequences, approximately 15% of them singletons; the top ten hold about 5.8%. This clonotype has ten or more counts. What it binds is not known.

The chain links TRBV4-2 to TRBJ2-2; 16 nucleotides line up with TRBD2. Sequenced: blood. This clonotype originated in a woman aged 25 to 45 with Graves' hyperthyroidism that later progressed to Graves' ophthalmopathy. The CDR3 DNA sequence: TGTGCCAGCAGCCCGGGGACTAGCGGGAGGGCCGACACCGGGGAGCTGTTTTTT. Translated, it gives CASSPGTSGRADTGELFF.